This TCR beta chain was profiled in a study of beta chain features in type 1 diabetes. CDR1 LNHDA and CDR2 SQIVND come from the germline V gene (reference sequence). V lost 4 bases and J lost 4, with 4 bases in between. This CDR3 is 11 amino acids long. Study-wide findings and caveats: These data did not resolve whether HLA type affects TCRB rearrangement.

The sequenced template was cDNA made from the entire isolated RNA. Measured with immunoSEQ multiplex PCR; TCRdb has only the in-frame clones, and not every one. The table includes under 450,000 clones, approximately 16% detected once. This clone came up a few times. Its antigen is still unknown. At the DNA level, this CDR3 is encoded by other sequences in the same sample as well. The chain couples TRBV19 to TRBJ2-5; D is ambiguous. This clonotype was obtained from a woman aged 18-29 years in good health. The sequenced material came from naive CD4+ T cells from blood. In nucleotides, the CDR3 is TGTGCCAGTAGTACCCGAGAGACCCAGTACTTC. It is translated as CASSTRETQYF.